Given below is one TCR beta chain in context. This clonotype has just a few counts. Its antigen is still unknown. No base qualities exist here, and no much larger clone lies one base off it. This record comes from a study of blood T cells in healthy people across ages (dated by TCRdb to 2014 to 2015). Background for the entire study: Template switching captured roughly one uniquely barcoded TCR beta cDNA molecule per two T cells in model experiments. Using deep sequencing normalized with unique cDNA molecular identifiers, the study measured how TCR beta repertoire diversity changes with age. The donors were split into four age groups: young (average 16 years), middle-aged (roughly 42), aged (more than 55) and long-lived (roughly 88). To avoid experimental bias, donors of different ages were randomly spread across the sequencing lanes. The study analyzed two additional independent replicas of 1 million unique cDNA reads from the same blood draw for two donors, one aged 18 to 30 and one aged 80 or older. On the study overall, not on this receptor specifically: As age increased, observed TCR beta diversity per million T cells dropped in a roughly linear way, and a significant reduction was already evident by age 40. Because donor CMV infection status was unknown, age-related changes in expanded clonotypes were potentially confounded. Observed TCR beta diversity correlated strongly with the percentage of naive T cells measured by flow cytometry. Total diversity estimates from one million sequenced T cells were considered lower bounds and underestimates. Because profiling used bulk unsorted PBMCs, naive and antigen-experienced compartments could not be compared conclusively. Compared with the aged group, more naive CD4+ T cells, fewer expanded clones and increased TCR diversity were shown by the long-lived group, suggesting age selection.

Reading from cysteine to phenylalanine, the CDR3 counts 13 amino acids. The kept DNA is CDR3 alone, 39 bases in frame from the first base. V lost 7 bases and J lost 5 bases, and the count of bases not matched to a germline gene is 9. For CDR1 and CDR2, the germline V gene lists SQVTM and ANQGSEA. The donors were 40 or so Caucasian individuals from Russia, aged about 6 to 100 years, who were systemically healthy. Each donor gave around 9.9 milliliters of peripheral blood, collected into EDTA-treated Vacutainer tubes. PBMCs were isolated by Ficoll-Paque density-gradient centrifugation, with at least 6 million obtained per sample. Trizol reagent was used to extract total RNA from PBMCs, with at least 5 micrograms per sample. Naive CD45RAhigh/CD27high T cell percentages were measured by flow cytometry on a PBMC aliquot from every donor. Library generation was performed with 5' RACE. TCRdb records Illumina HiSeq 2500 as the sequencer. A second PCR of roughly 7 to 11 cycles was performed with a sample-barcoded 5' primer and a J-beta primer mix. A unique molecular identifier was introduced onto each TCR beta cDNA molecule by a template-switch 5' adaptor carrying 12 random nucleotides. At least 2.5 million CDR3-containing paired-end reads were obtained from each sample. First-strand cDNA synthesis was performed from all RNA using the Mint cDNA synthesis kit, with priming by a TRBC-specific oligonucleotide. All cDNA was treated with uracil-DNA glycosylase and then went through a first 18-cycle PCR with the universal primers M1SS and BC2_uni_R. The paper's processing steps were these. For normalization, 1 million high-quality reads, each with a distinct molecular identifier, were randomly selected from each sample. Instead of being binned into consensus sequences, reads with shared molecular identifiers were discarded. CDR3 identification, clonotype clustering and error correction used MiTCR with a Q25 quality threshold and the strictest error-elimination algorithm. A nonparametric unseen species model with Euler transformation was used to estimate a lower bound on total TCR beta diversity. TCRdb applied fastp at Q25 and MiXCR to the public reads, then kept only in-frame beta chains. Entries are consolidated by CDR3 protein sequence, retaining the most common genes and DNA. What appears here as the V and J calls and clone size reflects TCRdb's work, not the paper's. In this sample the table shows fewer than 900,000 distinct CDR3 sequences, about 40% of which occur a single time. Together, the top ten hold under 25% of the sample.

The receptor was isolated from a woman aged 55-69 years in good health. Recombination linked TRBV29-1 to TRBJ1-2, and 8 junction bases match TRBD1. Sequenced material: blood. The CDR3: CSAGTGTRYGYTF. The DNA reads as follows: TGCAGCGCTGGGACAGGTACTCGATATGGCTACACCTTC.